Presented here are 26 T cell receptor beta chains from one specimen sequenced in a study of blood T cells in healthy people across ages. Primed by a sample-barcoded 5' primer and a J-beta primer mix, a second PCR proceeded for 7 to 11 cycles. TCRdb called the 5' RACE reads again in MiXCR, with one record for every CDR3 protein. The sample carries approximately 800,000 distinct CDR3 sequences, about 61% recorded once. Sequencing was performed on blood. These receptor sequences come from a man aged 40-50 years in good health.

The rearrangement joins TRBV28 to TRBJ2-5; 10 nucleotides line up with TRBD1. Germline CDR1 MDHEN, CDR2 SYDVKM. This CDR3 has 15 amino acids. The V gene end was trimmed by 6 bases and the J gene end by 5 bases; junction bases not matched to a gene: 9. The CDR3 DNA sequence: TGTGCCAGCAGATCTGACAGGGGGCGAAGGGAGACCCAGTACTTC. Encoded protein: CASRSDRGRRETQYF.

V is TRBV5-1 and J is TRBJ2-3, with 9 bases aligning to TRBD1. This CDR3 region has 16 residues. The germline gives CDR1 SGHRS, CDR2 YFSETQ. The V segment lost 4 bases and the J segment 4 bases; nucleotides outside the gene matches: 10. For the CDR3, the DNA is TGCGCCAGCAGCCCGGGTCACAGGGGGCAAGCAGATACGCAGTATTTT. Protein sequence: CASSPGHRGQADTQYF.

Details on this clonotype: A much larger clone lies one base from this, so it may be a read error. Likely a read error: the CDR3 ends without its conserved phenylalanine or tryptophan. V usage is TRBV11-1 and J usage is TRBJ1-1; D remains unclear. The CDR3 loop spans 15 amino acids. Per the germline V gene, CDR1 is SGHAT and CDR2 is FQDESV (reference sequence). V was shortened by 2 bases and J by 2 bases, with 12 bases between the two germline ends. The CDR3 loop is CASSLMVAGNTEAFV. As DNA, the CDR3 is TGTGCCAGCAGCTTAATGGTCGCTGGAAACACTGAAGCTTTCGTT.

This clonotype was picked up a small number of times. The rearrangement links TRBV12-3 or TRBV12-4 to TRBJ2-5, with D perhaps TRBD2 (6 bases). V gave up 5 bases and J gave up 1 base, with 17 bases separating them. The CDR3 runs 16 residues. The DNA of the CDR3 is TGTGCCAGCAGTCGGGCGGGGACCGCGTCCCAAGAGACCCAGTACTTC. This codes for CASSRAGTASQETQYF.

This clonotype was detected many times. J is TRBJ2-3 and V is TRBV29-1; D may be TRBD2 (6 bases). The CDR3 consists of 11 residues. Trimming left V 6 bases short and J 3 bases short, with 7 bases between. The germline V gene has CDR1 SQVTM and CDR2 ANQGSEA. The CDR3 is CSVGLTDTQYF. CDR3 in DNA: TGCAGCGTGGGACTTACAGATACGCAGTATTTT.

This chain links TRBV15 with TRBJ1-2; 7 positions match TRBD1. The CDR3 has 15 residues. Germline CDR1 is LNHNV and CDR2 is YYDKDF (reference sequence). V shed 4 bases and J 6 bases; nucleotides not matched to a gene: 11. As DNA, the CDR3 is TGTGCCACCAGCACCGACAGGGTTGTAGGCGATGGCTACACCTTC. The encoded protein is CATSTDRVVGDGYTF.

The CDR3 protein is CASSIPPVRGYNEQFF. CDR3 nucleotides: TGTGCCAGCAGCATCCCCCCCGTGAGGGGGTACAATGAGCAGTTCTTC. The chain carries TRBV7-2 and TRBJ2-1; a possible D gene is TRBD1 (6 bases). This CDR3 spans 16 amino acids. Germline CDR1 is SGHTA and CDR2 is FQGNSA. With 5 bases removed from V and 4 bases from J, the gap between germline ends came to 18 bases.

The chain combines TRBV28 with TRBJ2-2; perhaps D is TRBD1 or TRBD2 (5 bases each). This CDR3 is 15 amino acids long. Trimming took 3 bases from V and 3 from J, leaving 11 bases between them. CDR1 and CDR2 from the germline V gene are MDHEN and SYDVKM. The CDR3, as DNA: TGTGCCAGCAGTTTGTCAGGGAGTCACACCGGGGAGCTGTTTTTT. As protein: CASSLSGSHTGELFF.

The rearrangement uses TRBV11-2 and TRBJ1-1; 7 nucleotides match TRBD1. V trimming: 6 bases; J trimming: 9 bases; junction bases outside the gene matches: 16. The CDR3 consists of 15 residues. The germline V gene encodes CDR1 SGHAT and CDR2 FQNNGV. This CDR3 is CASSQRDRPAIKAFF. The CDR3 coding sequence is TGTGCCAGCAGTCAAAGGGACAGACCAGCGATAAAAGCTTTCTTT.

The chain carries TRBV14 and TRBJ2-4; D is perhaps TRBD1 or TRBD2 (5 bases each). The J call could be wrong; TRBJ2-7 is a better fit for the DNA end. This CDR3 contains 15 residues. Germline values: CDR1 SGHDN, CDR2 FVKESK. The CDR3: CASSQTGGGWVEQYF. In DNA form, the CDR3 reads TGTGCCAGCAGCCAAACAGGTGGGGGTTGGGTCGAGCAGTACTTC.

V is TRBV9 and J is TRBJ2-3, with 14 bases aligning to TRBD2. The CDR3 consists of 15 residues. Per germline, CDR1 SGDLS and CDR2 YYNGEE. V gave up 7 bases and J gave up 6 bases; unmatched junction bases: 7. The chain's CDR3 is CASGPGLAGVDTQYF. The CDR3 DNA reads TGTGCCAGCGGACCGGGACTAGCGGGAGTGGATACGCAGTATTTT.

This clonotype was seen many times. The rearrangement uses TRBV7-9 and TRBJ1-2; a possible D gene is TRBD1 (5 bases). Germline CDR1 and CDR2: SEHNR and FQNEAQ (reference sequence). The germline V and J ends were trimmed by 3 bases and 8 bases, with 16 bases remaining between them. This CDR3 comprises 14 residues. The CDR3 loop is CASSLSDSPKGYTF. In DNA form, the CDR3 reads TGTGCCAGCAGCTTGAGTGACAGCCCGAAGGGCTACACCTTC.

CDR3 DNA sequence: TGTGCCAGTCAGGCAGGCCGGGATCAGCCCCAGCATTTT. This encodes CASQAGRDQPQHF. The chain carries TRBV27 and TRBJ1-5, with no clear D. Germline CDR1 MNHEY, CDR2 SMNVEV (reference sequence). CDR3 length: 13 residues. Deletions cut 9 bases from V and 5 bases from J, with 14 bases between.

This chain links TRBV12-3 or TRBV12-4 with TRBJ2-3; possibly TRBD2 for D (6 bases). There are 11 residues in the CDR3. V shed 8 bases and J shed 6 bases, with 9 bases lying between them. This chain's CDR3 is CASPEGDTQYF. CDR3 nucleotide sequence: TGTGCCAGCCCGGAGGGGGATACGCAGTATTTT.

CDR3 in DNA: TGTGCCAGCCGGACGGGAGCTACTAACACTGAAGCTTTCTTT. It translates to CASRTGATNTEAFF. This chain joins TRBV2 and TRBJ1-1; no reliable D call. This CDR3 comprises 14 residues. From germline, CDR1 is SNHLY and CDR2 FYNNEI. V lost 8 bases, J lost 2 bases, and 15 bases lay in between.

The chain employs TRBV3-1 and TRBJ2-4; 8 bases match TRBD2. Judging by the DNA end, TRBJ2-7 fits better; the J call may be wrong. The CDR3 is 19 residues long. Per the germline V gene, CDR1 is LGHDT and CDR2 is YNNKEL (reference sequence). The CDR3 sequence is CASSQVPVWVAGSLYEQYF. As DNA, the CDR3 is TGTGCCAGCAGCCAAGTCCCCGTCTGGGTAGCGGGAAGCCTCTACGAGCAGTACTTC.

The chain carries TRBV6-1 and TRBJ2-1; a weak D match, TRBD1 (5 bases). The germline V and J ends were trimmed by 2 bases and 5 bases, with 10 bases remaining between them. The germline V gene has CDR1 MNHNS and CDR2 SASEGT. The CDR3 contains 14 residues. CDR3: CASSERGGNNEQFF. CDR3 DNA sequence: TGTGCCAGCAGTGAAAGGGGCGGTAACAATGAGCAGTTCTTC.

The rearrangement links TRBV7-9 to TRBJ1-2, with 7 bases fitting TRBD1. This CDR3 has 15 amino acids. Germline V lookup: CDR1 SEHNR, CDR2 FQNEAQ (reference sequence). V was clipped by 4 bases and J by 1 base; unmatched bases: 6. This CDR3 is CASSSETGYNYGYTF. CDR3 in DNA: TGTGCCAGCAGCTCGGAGACAGGGTATAACTATGGCTACACCTTC.

This clonotype was picked up a small number of times. This chain's CDR3 is CASSQGGRTAHSNQPQHF. As DNA, the CDR3 is TGTGCCAGCAGCCAGGGGGGCCGGACAGCCCATAGCAATCAGCCCCAGCATTTT. The chain employs TRBV4-2 and TRBJ1-5; TRBD1 might be the D (6 bases). Germline-derived CDR1 and CDR2 are LGHNA and YNFKEQ. The V end lost 3 bases, the J end lost 0 bases, and 18 bases lay between the germline ends. CDR3 size: 18 residues.

The chain employs TRBV12-3 or TRBV12-4 and TRBJ2-1; 7 bases are a match to TRBD1. The trim removed 6 bases at V and 6 bases at J, leaving 8 bases unmatched. This CDR3 has 14 residues. CDR3 DNA sequence: TGTGCCAGCAGGGGATCGGGACAGTTCAATGAGCAGTTCTTC. It specifies CASRGSGQFNEQFF.

The chain is built from TRBV20-1 and TRBJ2-7, with a tentative D call TRBD1 (5 bases). The CDR3 is 13 amino acids. Germline values: CDR1 DFQATT, CDR2 SNEGSKA (reference sequence). Trimming took off 2 bases at V and 3 bases at J, with 11 bases between the two ends. The CDR3 DNA follows: TGCAGTGCTAGAACAGGTGCTTACTACGAGCAGTACTTC. As protein: CSARTGAYYEQYF.

Details on this clonotype: An end of the junction does not agree with germline; a read error may underlie this. The chain carries TRBV12-3 or TRBV12-4 and TRBJ1-2; TRBD1 might be the D (5 bases). The CDR3 runs to 13 residues. The CDR3 protein is CASSPRAYYSYTF. The CDR3 DNA reads TGTGCCAGCAGCCCCAGGGCTTACTATAGCTACACCTTC.

The gene calls are TRBV20-1 and TRBJ2-1; tentatively, D is TRBD2 (5 bases). Trimming shortened V by 5 bases and J by 3 bases, and 17 bases separated the two germline ends. The germline V gene encodes CDR1 DFQATT and CDR2 SNEGSKA (reference sequence). The CDR3 totals 15 residues. The chain's CDR3 is CSARSFSAGYNEQFF. CDR3 in DNA: TGCAGTGCTCGCTCTTTTAGCGCCGGCTACAATGAGCAGTTCTTC.

The chain employs TRBV4-1 and TRBJ2-7; 11 nucleotides align to TRBD1. V shed 3 bases, J shed 4 bases, and the junction held 5 bases outside the gene matches. The germline CDR1 and CDR2 sequences are MGHRA and YSYEKL. CDR3 size: 15 residues. In DNA, the CDR3 is TGCGCCAGCAGCCAGTGGACAGGGGGCTCTTACGAGCAGTACTTC. Amino acids: CASSQWTGGSYEQYF.

This clonotype was observed a few times. This chain connects TRBV4-1 to TRBJ2-3; the D is unclear. The CDR3 is 12 amino acids. Germline V lookup: CDR1 MGHRA, CDR2 YSYEKL. The V gene lost 5 bases and the J gene lost 10 bases, with 13 bases spanning the gap. The DNA for the CDR3 is TGCGCCAGCAGCGGAACAGACGAGGCGCAGTATTTT. Translated, it gives CASSGTDEAQYF.

V is TRBV27 and J is TRBJ1-1; maybe TRBD1 (6 bases). V lost 6 bases and J lost 0, with 14 bases in between. The germline V gene encodes CDR1 MNHEY and CDR2 SMNVEV (reference sequence). CDR3 length: 15 residues. In DNA, the CDR3 is TGTGCCAGCAGACGACAGGCCCAATTGAACACTGAAGCTTTCTTT. Translating gives CASRRQAQLNTEAFF.